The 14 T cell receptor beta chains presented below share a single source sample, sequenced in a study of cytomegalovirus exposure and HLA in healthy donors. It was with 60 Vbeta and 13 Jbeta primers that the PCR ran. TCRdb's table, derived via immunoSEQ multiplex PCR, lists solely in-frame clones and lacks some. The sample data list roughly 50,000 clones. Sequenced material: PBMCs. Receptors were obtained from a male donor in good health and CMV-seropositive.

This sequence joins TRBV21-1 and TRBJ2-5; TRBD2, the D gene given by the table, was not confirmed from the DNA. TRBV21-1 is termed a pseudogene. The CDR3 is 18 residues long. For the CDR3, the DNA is TGTGCCAGCACCAAGGGTTTAGCGGGGGCTCCTCCTCGGGAGACCCAGTACTTC. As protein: CASTKGLAGAPPRETQYF.

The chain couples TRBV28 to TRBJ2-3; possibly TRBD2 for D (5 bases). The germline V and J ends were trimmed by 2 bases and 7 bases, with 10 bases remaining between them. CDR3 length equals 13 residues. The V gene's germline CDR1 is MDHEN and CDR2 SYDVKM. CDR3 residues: CASSLAGVNTQYF. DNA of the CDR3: TGTGCCAGCAGTTTAGCCGGGGTAAATACGCAGTATTTT.

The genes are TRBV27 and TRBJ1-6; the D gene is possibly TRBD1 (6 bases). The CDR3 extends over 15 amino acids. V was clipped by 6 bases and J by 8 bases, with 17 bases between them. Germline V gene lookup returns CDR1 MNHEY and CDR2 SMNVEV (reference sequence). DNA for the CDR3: TGTGCCAGCAGGTGGGGGGGGCATGGCGATTCACCCCTCCACTTT. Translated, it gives CASRWGGHGDSPLHF.

The CDR3 sequence is CASSGNRDKYPPYEQYF. The CDR3 DNA reads as TGTGCCAGCAGTGGGAACCGGGACAAGTACCCACCCTACGAGCAGTACTTC. The genes are TRBV6-1 and TRBJ2-7; tentatively, D is TRBD1 (6 bases). Trimming cost V 4 bases and J 2 bases, with 21 bases left between them. The CDR3 totals 17 residues. Germline V CDR1 and CDR2: MNHNS, SASEGT.

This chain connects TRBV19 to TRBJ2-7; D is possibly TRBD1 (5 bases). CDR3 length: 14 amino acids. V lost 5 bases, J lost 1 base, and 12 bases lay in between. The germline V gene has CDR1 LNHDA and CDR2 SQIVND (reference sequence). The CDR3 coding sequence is TGTGCCAGTAGTTCGGCAGGGAAATCCTACGAGCAGTACTTC. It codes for CASSSAGKSYEQYF.

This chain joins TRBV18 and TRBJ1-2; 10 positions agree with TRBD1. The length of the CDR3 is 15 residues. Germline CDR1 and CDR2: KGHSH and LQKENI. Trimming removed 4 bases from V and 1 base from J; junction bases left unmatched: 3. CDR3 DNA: TGTGCCAGCTCACTGGGACAGGGGCTTAACTATGGCTACACCTTC. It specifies CASSLGQGLNYGYTF.

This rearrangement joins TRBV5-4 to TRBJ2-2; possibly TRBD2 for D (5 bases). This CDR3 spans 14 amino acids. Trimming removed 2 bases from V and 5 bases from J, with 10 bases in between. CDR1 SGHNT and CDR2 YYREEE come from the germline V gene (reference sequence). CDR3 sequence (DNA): TGTGCCAGCAGCTTATGGGAGTTTACCGGGGAGCTGTTTTTT. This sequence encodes CASSLWEFTGELFF. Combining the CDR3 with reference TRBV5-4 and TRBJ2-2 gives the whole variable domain ETGVTQSPTHLIKTRGQQVTLRCSSQSGHNTVSWYQQALGQGPQFIFQYYREEENGRGNFPPRFSGLQFPNYSSELNVNALELDDSALYLCASSLWEFTGELFFGEGSRLTVL.

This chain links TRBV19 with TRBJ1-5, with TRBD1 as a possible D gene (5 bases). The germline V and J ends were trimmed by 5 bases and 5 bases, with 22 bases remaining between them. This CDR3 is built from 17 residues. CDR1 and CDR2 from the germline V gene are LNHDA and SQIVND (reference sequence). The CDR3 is CASSPWGRGRGYQPQHF. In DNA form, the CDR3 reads TGTGCCAGTAGTCCCTGGGGGAGGGGCCGGGGGTATCAGCCCCAGCATTTT.

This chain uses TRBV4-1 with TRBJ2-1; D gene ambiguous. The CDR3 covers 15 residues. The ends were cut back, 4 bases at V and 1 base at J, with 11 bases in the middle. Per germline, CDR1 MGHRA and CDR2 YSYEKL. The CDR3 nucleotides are TGCGCCAGCAGCCCTCCAGAATCTTCCTACAATGAGCAGTTCTTC. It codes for CASSPPESSYNEQFF.

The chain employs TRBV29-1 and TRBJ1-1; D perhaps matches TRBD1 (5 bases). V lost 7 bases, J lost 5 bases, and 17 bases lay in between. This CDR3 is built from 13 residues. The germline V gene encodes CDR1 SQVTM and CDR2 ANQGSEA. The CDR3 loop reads CSARTLGETEAFF. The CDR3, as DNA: TGCAGCGCCAGGACACTCGGAGAGACTGAAGCTTTCTTT.

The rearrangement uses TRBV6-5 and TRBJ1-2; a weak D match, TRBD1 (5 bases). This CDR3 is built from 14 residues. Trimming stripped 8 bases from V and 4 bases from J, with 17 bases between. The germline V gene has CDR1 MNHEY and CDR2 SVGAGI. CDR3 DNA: TGTGCCAGCGCCGCTCCCGACAGAGTCTATGGCTACACCTTC. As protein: CASAAPDRVYGYTF.

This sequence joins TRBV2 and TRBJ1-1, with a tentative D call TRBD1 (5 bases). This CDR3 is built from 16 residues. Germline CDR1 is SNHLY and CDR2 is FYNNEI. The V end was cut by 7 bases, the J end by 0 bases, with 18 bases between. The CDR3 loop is CASTLGKGSLNTEAFF. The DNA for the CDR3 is TGTGCCAGCACCCTAGGTAAGGGGTCCTTGAACACTGAAGCTTTCTTT.

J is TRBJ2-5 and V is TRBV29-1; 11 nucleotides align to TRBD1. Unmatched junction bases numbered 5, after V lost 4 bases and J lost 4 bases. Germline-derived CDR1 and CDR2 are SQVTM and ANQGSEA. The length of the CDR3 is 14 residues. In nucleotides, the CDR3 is TGCAGCGTTGCCGGACAGGGGGCTTTAGAGACCCAGTACTTC. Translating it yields CSVAGQGALETQYF.

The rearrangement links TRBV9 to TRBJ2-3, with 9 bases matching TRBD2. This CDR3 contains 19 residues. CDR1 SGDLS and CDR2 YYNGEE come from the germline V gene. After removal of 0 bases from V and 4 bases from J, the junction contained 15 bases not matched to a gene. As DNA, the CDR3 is TGTGCCAGCAGCGTAGTTCCCTGGGGTAGCGGGGGACTCGCAGATACGCAGTATTTT. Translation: CASSVVPWGSGGLADTQYF.